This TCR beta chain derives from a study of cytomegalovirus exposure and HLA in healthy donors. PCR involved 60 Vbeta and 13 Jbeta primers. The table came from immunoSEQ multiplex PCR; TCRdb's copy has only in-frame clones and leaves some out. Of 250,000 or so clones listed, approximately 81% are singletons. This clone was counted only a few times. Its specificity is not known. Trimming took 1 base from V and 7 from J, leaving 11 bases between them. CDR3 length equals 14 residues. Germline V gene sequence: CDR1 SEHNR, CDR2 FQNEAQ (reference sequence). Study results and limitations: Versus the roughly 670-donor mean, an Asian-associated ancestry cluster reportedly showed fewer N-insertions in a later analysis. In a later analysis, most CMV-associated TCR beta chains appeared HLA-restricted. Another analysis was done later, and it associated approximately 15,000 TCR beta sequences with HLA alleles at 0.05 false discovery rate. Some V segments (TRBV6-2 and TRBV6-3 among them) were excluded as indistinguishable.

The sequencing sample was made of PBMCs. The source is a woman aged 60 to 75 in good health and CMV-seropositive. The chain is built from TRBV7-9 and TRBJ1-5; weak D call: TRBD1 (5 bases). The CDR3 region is CASSLEGIGQPQHF. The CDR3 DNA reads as TGTGCCAGCAGCTTAGAGGGGATCGGGCAGCCCCAGCATTTT. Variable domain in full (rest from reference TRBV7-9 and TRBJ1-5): DTGVSQNPRHKITKRGQNVTFRCDPISEHNRLYWYRQTLGQGPEFLTYFQNEAQLEKSRLLSDRFSAERPKGSFSTLEIQRTEQGDSAMYLCASSLEGIGQPQHFGDGTRLSIL.